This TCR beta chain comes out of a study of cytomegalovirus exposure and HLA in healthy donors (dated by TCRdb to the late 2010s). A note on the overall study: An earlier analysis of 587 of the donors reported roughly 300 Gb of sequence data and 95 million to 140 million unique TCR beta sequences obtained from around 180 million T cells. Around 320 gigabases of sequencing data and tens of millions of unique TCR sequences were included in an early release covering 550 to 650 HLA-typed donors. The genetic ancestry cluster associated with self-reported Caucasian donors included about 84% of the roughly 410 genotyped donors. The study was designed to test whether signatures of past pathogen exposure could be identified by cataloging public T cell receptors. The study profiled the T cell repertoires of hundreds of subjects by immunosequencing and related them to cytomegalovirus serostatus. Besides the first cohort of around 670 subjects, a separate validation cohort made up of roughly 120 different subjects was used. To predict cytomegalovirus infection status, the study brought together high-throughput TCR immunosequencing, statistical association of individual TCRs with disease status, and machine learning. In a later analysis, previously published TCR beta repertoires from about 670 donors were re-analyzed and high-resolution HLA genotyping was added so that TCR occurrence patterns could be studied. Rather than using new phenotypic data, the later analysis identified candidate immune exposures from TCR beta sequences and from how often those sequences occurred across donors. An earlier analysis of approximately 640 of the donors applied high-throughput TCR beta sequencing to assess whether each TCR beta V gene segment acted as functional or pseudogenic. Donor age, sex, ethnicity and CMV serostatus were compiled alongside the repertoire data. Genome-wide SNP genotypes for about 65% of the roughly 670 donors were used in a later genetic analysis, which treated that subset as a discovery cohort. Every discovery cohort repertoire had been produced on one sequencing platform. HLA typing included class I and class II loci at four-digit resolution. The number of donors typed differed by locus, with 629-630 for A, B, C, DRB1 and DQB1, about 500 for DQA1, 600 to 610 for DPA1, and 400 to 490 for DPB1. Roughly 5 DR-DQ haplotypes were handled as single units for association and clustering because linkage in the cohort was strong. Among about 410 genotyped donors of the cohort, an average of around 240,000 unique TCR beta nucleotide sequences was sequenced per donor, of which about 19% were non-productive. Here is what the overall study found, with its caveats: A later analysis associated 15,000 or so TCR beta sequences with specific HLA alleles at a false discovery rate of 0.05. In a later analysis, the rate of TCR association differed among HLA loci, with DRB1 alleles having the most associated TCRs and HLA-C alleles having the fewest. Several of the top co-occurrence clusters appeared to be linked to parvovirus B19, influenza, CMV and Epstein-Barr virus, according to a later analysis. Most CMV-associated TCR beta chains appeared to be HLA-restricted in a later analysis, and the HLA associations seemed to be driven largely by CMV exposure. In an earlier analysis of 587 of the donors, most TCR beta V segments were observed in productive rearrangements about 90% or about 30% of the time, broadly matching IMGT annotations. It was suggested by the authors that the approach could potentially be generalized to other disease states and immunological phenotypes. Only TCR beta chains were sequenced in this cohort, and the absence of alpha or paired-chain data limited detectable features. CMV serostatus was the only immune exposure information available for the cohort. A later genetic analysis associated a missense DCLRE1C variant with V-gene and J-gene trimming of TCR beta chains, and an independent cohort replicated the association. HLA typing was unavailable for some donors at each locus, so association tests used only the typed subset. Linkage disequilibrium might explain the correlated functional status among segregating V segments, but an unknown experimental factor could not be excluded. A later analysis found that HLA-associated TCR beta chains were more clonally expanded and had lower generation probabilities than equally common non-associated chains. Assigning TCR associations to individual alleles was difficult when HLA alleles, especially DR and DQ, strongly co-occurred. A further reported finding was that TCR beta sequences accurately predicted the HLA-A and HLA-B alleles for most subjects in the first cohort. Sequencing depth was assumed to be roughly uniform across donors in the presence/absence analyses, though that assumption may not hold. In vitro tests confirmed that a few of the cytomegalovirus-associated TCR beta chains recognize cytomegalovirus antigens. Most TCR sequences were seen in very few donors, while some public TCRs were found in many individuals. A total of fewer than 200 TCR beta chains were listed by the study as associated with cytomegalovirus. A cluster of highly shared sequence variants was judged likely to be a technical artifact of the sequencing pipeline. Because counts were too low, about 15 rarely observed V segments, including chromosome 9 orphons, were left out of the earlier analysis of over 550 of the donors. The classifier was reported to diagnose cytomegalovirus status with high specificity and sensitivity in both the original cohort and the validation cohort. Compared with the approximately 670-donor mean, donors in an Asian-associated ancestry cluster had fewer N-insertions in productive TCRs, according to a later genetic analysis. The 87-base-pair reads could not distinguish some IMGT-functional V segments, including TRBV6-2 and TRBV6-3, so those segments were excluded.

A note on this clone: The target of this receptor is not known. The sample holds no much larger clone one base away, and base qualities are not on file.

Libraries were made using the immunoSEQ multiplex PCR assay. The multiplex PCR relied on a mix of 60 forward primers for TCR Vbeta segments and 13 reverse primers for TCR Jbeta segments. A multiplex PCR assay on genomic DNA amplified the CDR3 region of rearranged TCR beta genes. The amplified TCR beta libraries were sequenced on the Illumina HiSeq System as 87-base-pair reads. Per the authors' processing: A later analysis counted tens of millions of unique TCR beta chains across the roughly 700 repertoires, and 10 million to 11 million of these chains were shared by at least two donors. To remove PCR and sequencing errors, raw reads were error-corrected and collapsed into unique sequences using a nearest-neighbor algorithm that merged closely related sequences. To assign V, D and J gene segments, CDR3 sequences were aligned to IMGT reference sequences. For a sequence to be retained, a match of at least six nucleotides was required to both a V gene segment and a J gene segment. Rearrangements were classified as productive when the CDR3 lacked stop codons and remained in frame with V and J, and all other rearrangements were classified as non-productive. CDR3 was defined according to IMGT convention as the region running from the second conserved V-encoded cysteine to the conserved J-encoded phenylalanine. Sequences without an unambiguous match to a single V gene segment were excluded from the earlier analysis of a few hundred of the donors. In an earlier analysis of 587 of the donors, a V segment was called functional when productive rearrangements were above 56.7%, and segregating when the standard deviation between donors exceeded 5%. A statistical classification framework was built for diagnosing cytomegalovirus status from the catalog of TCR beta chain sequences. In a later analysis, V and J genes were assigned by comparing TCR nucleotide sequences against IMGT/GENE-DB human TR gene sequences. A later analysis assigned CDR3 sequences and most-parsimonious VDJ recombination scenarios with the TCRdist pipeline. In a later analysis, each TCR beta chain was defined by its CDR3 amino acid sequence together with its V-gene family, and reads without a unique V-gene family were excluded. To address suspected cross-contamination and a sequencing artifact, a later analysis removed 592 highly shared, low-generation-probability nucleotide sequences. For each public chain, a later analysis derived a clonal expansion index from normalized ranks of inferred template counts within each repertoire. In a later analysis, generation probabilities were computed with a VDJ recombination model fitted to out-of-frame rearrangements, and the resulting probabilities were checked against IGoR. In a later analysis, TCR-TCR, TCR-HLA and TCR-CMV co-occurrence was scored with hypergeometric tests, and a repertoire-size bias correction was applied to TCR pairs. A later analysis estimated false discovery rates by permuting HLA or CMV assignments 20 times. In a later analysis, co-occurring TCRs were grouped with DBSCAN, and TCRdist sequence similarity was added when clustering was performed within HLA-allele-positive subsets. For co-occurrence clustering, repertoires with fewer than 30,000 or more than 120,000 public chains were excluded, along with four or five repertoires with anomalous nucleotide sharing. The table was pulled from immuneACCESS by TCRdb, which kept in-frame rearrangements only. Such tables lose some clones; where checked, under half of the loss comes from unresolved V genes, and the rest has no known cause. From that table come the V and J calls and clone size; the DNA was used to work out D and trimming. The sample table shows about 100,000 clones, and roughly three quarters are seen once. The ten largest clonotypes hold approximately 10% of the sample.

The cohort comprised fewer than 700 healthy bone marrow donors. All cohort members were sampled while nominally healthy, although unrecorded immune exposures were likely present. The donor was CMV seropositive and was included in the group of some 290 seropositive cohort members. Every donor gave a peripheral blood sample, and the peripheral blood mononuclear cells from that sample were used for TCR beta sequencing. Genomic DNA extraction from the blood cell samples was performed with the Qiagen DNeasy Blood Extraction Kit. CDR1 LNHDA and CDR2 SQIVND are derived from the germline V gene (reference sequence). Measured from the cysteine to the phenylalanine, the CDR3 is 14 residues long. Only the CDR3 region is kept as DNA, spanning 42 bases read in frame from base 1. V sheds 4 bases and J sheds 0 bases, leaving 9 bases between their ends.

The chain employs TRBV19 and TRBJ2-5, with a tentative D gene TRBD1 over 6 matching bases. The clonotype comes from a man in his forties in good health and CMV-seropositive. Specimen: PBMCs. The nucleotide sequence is TGTGCCAGTAGTACACAGGGATACCAAGAGACCCAGTACTTC. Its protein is CASSTQGYQETQYF.